These 31 T cell receptor beta chains came from one sample sequenced in a study of blood T cells in healthy people across ages. With a J-beta primer mix and a sample-barcoded 5' primer, a second PCR ran about 6 to 11 cycles. TCRdb reprocessed the 5' RACE reads via MiXCR and lists one record per CDR3 protein. The sample yields 650,000 to 700,000 distinct CDR3 sequences, approximately 52% seen once. The sequencing input was blood. The source of these receptors is a woman aged 80 or older in good health.

This clonotype was picked up one time. This rearrangement joins TRBV18 to TRBJ2-4, with D maybe TRBD2 (6 bases). The DNA matches TRBJ2-7 better at its end, which makes the J call doubtful. This CDR3 has 15 residues. Germline loops: CDR1 KGHSH, CDR2 LQKENI. As DNA, the CDR3 is TGTGCCAGCTCACCATTCCCCGGCGGGGAGAGCGAGCAGTACTTC. Translated: CASSPFPGGESEQYF.

There are a few counts of this clonotype. The rearrangement joins TRBV20-1 to TRBJ2-3; the D is unclear. CDR1 is DFQATT, CDR2 SNEGSKA, per germline (reference sequence). The CDR3 has 13 amino acids. Trimming removed 0 bases from V and 0 bases from J, with 4 bases in between. The chain's CDR3 is CSARDGSTDTQYF. In DNA, the CDR3 is TGCAGTGCTAGAGATGGAAGCACAGATACGCAGTATTTT.

The rearrangement uses TRBV12-3 or TRBV12-4 and TRBJ1-1; D not resolved. V lost 3 bases to trimming and J lost 4 bases, with 6 bases between them. The CDR3 has 12 residues. The DNA of the CDR3 is TGTGCCAGCAGTTTTGCGGTCACTGAAGCTTTCTTT. Protein: CASSFAVTEAFF.

This clonotype was picked up one time. The junction does not match germline at one end; this may be a read error. This chain links TRBV28 with TRBJ2-5, with D perhaps matching TRBD1 (5 bases). CDR3 length equals 13 residues. The germline V gene has CDR1 MDHEN and CDR2 SYDVKM. This CDR3 reads CASSLPGKETRYF. CDR3 DNA: TGTGCCAGCAGTTTACCAGGGAAAGAGACCCGGTACTTC.

Turning to this clonotype: A much bigger clone sits one base away, suggesting this may be a read error. CDR3 coding DNA: TGTGCCAGCAGCGCGGGACAGGACTCCTACGAGCAGTACTTC. It encodes CASSAGQDSYEQYF. The chain employs TRBV9 and TRBJ2-7, with 8 bases fitting TRBD1. Germline trimming cut 3 bases from V and 0 bases from J; bases unmatched to any gene: 2. The length of the CDR3 is 14 residues. Germline V gene sequence: CDR1 SGDLS, CDR2 YYNGEE.

The chain joins TRBV5-1 to TRBJ1-2; weak D call: TRBD1 (6 bases). V lost 4 bases to trimming and J lost 4 bases, with 14 bases between them. CDR3 length: 14 residues. Germline CDR1 SGHRS, CDR2 YFSETQ. The CDR3 region has the DNA TGCGCCAGCAGCGGGGAACAGGGAGGCTATGGCTACACCTTC. Translation: CASSGEQGGYGYTF.

The chain joins TRBV7-3 to TRBJ1-6; D is unresolved. From germline, CDR1 is SGHTA and CDR2 FQGTGA. Trimming took off 3 bases at V and 6 bases at J, with 9 bases between the two ends. CDR3 length: 14 amino acids. CDR3 sequence: CASSFAGSNSPLHF. Written as DNA, the CDR3 is TGTGCCAGCAGCTTCGCGGGTAGTAATTCACCCCTCCACTTT.

This rearrangement joins TRBV5-6 to TRBJ2-1; TRBD2 is a possible D gene (5 bases). The V end lost 4 bases, the J end lost 7 bases, and 12 bases lay between the germline ends. The germline V gene has CDR1 SGHDT and CDR2 YYEEEE. The CDR3 runs to 13 residues. In DNA form, the CDR3 reads TGTGCCAGCAGCCCCTCTTGGACTAATGAGCAGTTCTTC. As protein: CASSPSWTNEQFF.

This clonotype came up many times. The rearrangement links TRBV15 to TRBJ2-7; D unclear. The length of the CDR3 is 14 residues. Germline V lookup: CDR1 LNHNV, CDR2 YYDKDF (reference sequence). V shed 0 bases and J shed 7 bases, with 13 bases lying between them. The CDR3 DNA is TGTGCCACCAGCAGAGATCTAGGGCGTTGGGAGCAGTACTTC. Residues: CATSRDLGRWEQYF.

To note about this clonotype: This may be a read error: a much more frequent sequence differs by one nucleotide. The CDR3 reads CASSPGPLYNEQFF. The CDR3, as DNA: TGCGCCAGCAGCCCCGGGCCCCTCTACAATGAGCAGTTCTTC. The genes are TRBV5-1 and TRBJ2-1; D gene ambiguous. CDR1 and CDR2 (germline): SGHRS, YFSETQ. The CDR3 contains 14 residues. V lost 4 bases and J 3 bases, leaving 11 bases between the germline ends.

This clonotype was seen ten or more times. The gene calls are TRBV12-3 or TRBV12-4 and TRBJ2-7, with TRBD1 identical over 9 bases. The CDR3 is 15 residues long. Trimming removed 1 base from V and 7 bases from J; junction bases left unmatched: 8. CDR3 in amino acids: CASSLGGTGPREQYF. The CDR3 DNA follows: TGTGCCAGCAGTTTAGGTGGGACAGGGCCTAGGGAGCAGTACTTC.

In this sample, this clonotype turned up a few times. J is TRBJ1-6 and V is TRBV27; 7 bases match TRBD1. Germline loops: CDR1 MNHEY, CDR2 SMNVEV (reference sequence). The J segment lost 4 bases and the V segment lost 11 bases, leaving 17 bases of the junction unmatched. The CDR3 is 17 amino acids. Here the CDR3 reads CAGPVTRGPQYNSPLHF. CDR3 nucleotide sequence: TGTGCCGGACCAGTTACGAGGGGGCCACAATATAATTCACCCCTCCACTTT.

This clonotype was seen only once. A read error is possible here, since a much larger clone lies one base away. The chain is built from TRBV5-1 and TRBJ2-5, with unresolved D. V gave up 6 bases and J gave up 0 bases, with 9 bases separating them. Germline CDR1 SGHRS, CDR2 YFSETQ. The CDR3 spans 13 residues. CDR3 coding DNA: TGCGCCAGCAACGCAGAGTACCAAGAGACCCAGTACTTC. Its translation: CASNAEYQETQYF.

This clonotype was recorded many times. The rearrangement uses TRBV19 and TRBJ2-3; D call uncertain. Germline-derived CDR1 and CDR2 are LNHDA and SQIVND (reference sequence). The CDR3 spans 15 residues. Trimming left V 0 bases short and J 1 base short, with 8 bases between. The CDR3 DNA follows: TGTGCCAGTAGTATAGATGGTGCTCGCACAGATACGCAGTATTTT. Translation gives CASSIDGARTDTQYF.

This clonotype has at least ten counts. The chain is built from TRBV25-1 and TRBJ2-5; D unresolved. This CDR3 has 15 residues. The V and J ends lost 3 bases and 2 bases respectively, with 13 bases between them. Germline assignment: CDR1 MGHDK and CDR2 SYGVNS. The CDR3 loop reads CASSDKAGPQETQYF. As DNA, the CDR3 is TGTGCCAGCAGTGACAAGGCCGGACCGCAAGAGACCCAGTACTTC.

This chain links TRBV20-1 with TRBJ2-3, with D tentatively TRBD1 (6 bases). Looked up from germline, CDR1 is DFQATT and CDR2 is SNEGSKA (reference sequence). The CDR3 is 13 residues long. The CDR3 region has the DNA TGCACCATGGGACACGCTAGCACAGATACGCAGTATTTT. This sequence encodes CTMGHASTDTQYF.

This clonotype was seen a handful of times. The rearrangement uses TRBV16 and TRBJ2-7; D ambiguous. The V gene's germline CDR1 is KGHSY and CDR2 FQNENV. This CDR3 is 12 amino acids long. V lost 0 bases and J lost 5, with 5 bases in between. This chain's CDR3 is CASSQSFDEQYF. The DNA for the CDR3 is TGTGCCAGCAGCCAATCGTTTGACGAGCAGTACTTC.

With regard to this clonotype: This could be a read error, since a much larger clone is one nucleotide away. The J gene is TRBJ2-7, the V gene TRBV5-1, with 7 bases identical to TRBD2. The CDR3 runs to 14 residues. Trimming took 4 bases from V and 7 from J; bases not matched to a gene: 11. The germline CDR1 and CDR2 sequences are SGHRS and YFSETQ. The CDR3 nucleotides read TGCGCCAGCAGCCTACAGACTAGCCTAAATGAGCAGTACTTC. Protein sequence: CASSLQTSLNEQYF.

Only a few counts were recorded for this clonotype. The chain uses TRBV7-3 and TRBJ1-1, with D unresolved. CDR1 and CDR2 (germline): SGHTA, FQGTGA. V lost 3 bases and J lost 3, with 8 bases in between. The CDR3 totals 13 residues. The CDR3 loop reads CASSFQADTEAFF. CDR3 in DNA: TGTGCCAGCAGCTTCCAGGCCGACACTGAAGCTTTCTTT.

This clonotype has just a few counts. The V and J genes are TRBV3-1 and TRBJ1-5; TRBD1 matches 9 bases. V lost 5 bases and J lost 6; bases outside the gene matches: 2. Germline CDR1 is LGHDT and CDR2 is YNNKEL (reference sequence). This CDR3 contains 13 residues. The CDR3 region is CASSSQGAQPQHF. The DNA for the CDR3 is TGTGCCAGCAGCTCACAGGGGGCTCAGCCCCAGCATTTT.

The chain couples TRBV10-3 to TRBJ2-1, with TRBD1 as a possible D gene (5 bases). Germline CDR1 reads ENHRY; CDR2 reads SYGVKD. The CDR3 loop spans 12 amino acids. The V end was cut by 2 bases, the J end by 14 bases, with 13 bases between. In DNA, the CDR3 is TGTGCCATCAGTGAGACCACAGGTGAAGAGTTCTTC. Its protein is CAISETTGEEFF.

This clonotype was detected only a few times. This sequence joins TRBV4-1 and TRBJ2-3; 8 bases map to TRBD1. Trimming removed 0 bases from V and 6 bases from J; junction bases left unmatched: 8. Germline V gene data show CDR1 as MGHRA and CDR2 as YSYEKL. This CDR3 has 16 amino acids. For the CDR3, the DNA is TGCGCCAGCAGCCAAGAGCGGGCAGGGGGCTCTGATACGCAGTATTTT. It is translated as CASSQERAGGSDTQYF.

V is TRBV27 and J is TRBJ1-1; D is possibly TRBD1 (5 bases). The germline V and J ends were trimmed by 4 bases and 8 bases, with 11 bases remaining between them. The germline CDR1 and CDR2 sequences are MNHEY and SMNVEV (reference sequence). CDR3 size: 12 residues. CDR3 protein: CASSSEGREAFF. The CDR3 DNA sequence: TGTGCCAGCAGTTCTGAGGGGAGAGAAGCTTTCTTT.

The chain is built from TRBV29-1 and TRBJ2-7; D perhaps matches TRBD2 (6 bases). The germline V and J ends were trimmed by 6 bases and 4 bases, with 19 bases remaining between them. CDR1 SQVTM and CDR2 ANQGSEA come from the germline V gene. The CDR3 contains 14 residues. The CDR3 DNA reads TGCAGCGTCCCCCGGGGGTCCGCACCTTACGAGCAGTACTTC. This gives the protein CSVPRGSAPYEQYF.

This clonotype was counted a few times. The chain recombines TRBV29-1 with TRBJ2-6, with no clear D. Germline loops: CDR1 SQVTM, CDR2 ANQGSEA. The CDR3 extends over 13 amino acids. The V gene lost 3 bases and the J gene lost 0 bases, with 3 bases spanning the gap. CDR3 coding DNA: TGCAGCGTTGAGGTCTCTGGGGCCAACGTCCTGACTTTC. It encodes CSVEVSGANVLTF.

A remark on this clonotype: A read error may explain this, as a much larger clone is one base away. V is TRBV7-2 and J is TRBJ2-3; 8 bases match TRBD2. The CDR3 covers 15 residues. Per germline, CDR1 SGHTA and CDR2 FQGNSA. The J segment lost 8 bases and the V segment lost 1 base, leaving 8 bases of the junction unmatched. The chain's CDR3 is CASSLEDGGAVTQYF. The CDR3 DNA is TGTGCCAGCAGCTTAGAGGACGGGGGGGCTGTTACGCAGTATTTT.

The count of this clonotype is one. A much larger clone is a single base away; this may be a read error. The chain carries TRBV29-1 and TRBJ2-7; D not resolved. The last part of the DNA fits TRBJ2-5 better; the J call may be wrong. The CDR3 totals 12 residues. The germline V gene encodes CDR1 SQVTM and CDR2 ANQGSEA. The CDR3 DNA sequence: TGCAGCGTTCCGCACGACCAAGCGACCCAGTACTTC. Its translation: CSVPHDQATQYF.

V is TRBV6-2 or TRBV6-3 and J is TRBJ1-4; TRBD1 matches 7 bases. The germline CDR1 and CDR2 sequences are MNHEY and SVGEGT. There are 15 residues in the CDR3. Trimming cost V 5 bases and J 7 bases; bases outside gene matches: 10. The CDR3 loop is CASSQRQGVGEKLFF. The CDR3 region has the DNA TGTGCCAGCAGTCAACGACAGGGTGTCGGTGAAAAACTGTTTTTT.

This sequence joins TRBV6-5 and TRBJ2-7; 9 nucleotides align to TRBD1. The DNA end is a closer match to TRBJ2-5, so the J assignment may be wrong. Germline V lookup: CDR1 MNHEY, CDR2 SVGAGI. This CDR3 spans 15 amino acids. The CDR3 protein is CASSYSGQGRKTQYF. The CDR3 nucleotides are TGTGCCAGCAGTTACTCTGGACAGGGGAGGAAGACCCAGTACTTC.

The rearrangement links TRBV12-3 or TRBV12-4 to TRBJ2-5, with D possibly matching TRBD2 (5 bases). Between the trimmed V and J ends, which lost 5 bases and 5 bases, there was a span of 12 bases. There are 13 residues in the CDR3. The CDR3 coding sequence is TGTGCCAGCAGTACCTGGACTCATGAGACCCAGTACTTC. Protein product: CASSTWTHETQYF.

This chain connects TRBV7-2 to TRBJ2-3; 10 nucleotides match TRBD1. Per germline, CDR1 SGHTA and CDR2 FQGNSA. This CDR3 spans 16 amino acids. Trimming at V came to 2 bases and at J to 6 bases, leaving 8 bases not matched to a gene. Here the CDR3 DNA reads TGTGCCAGCAGCTTACGCTCCGGGACAGGGGCGGATACGCAGTATTTT. Translating it yields CASSLRSGTGADTQYF.